This T cell receptor beta chain emerged from a study of T cells expressing NK-cell markers. Study information: Obtained from sorted CD3+CD56+NKG2C+, CD3+CD56+NKG2C- and CD3+CD56-NKG2C+ T cells were the TCR beta repertoires. One of eight sequenced donors was HCMV-seronegative; the other seven were seropositive. Study results and limitations: In several donors, dominant clonotypes made up about 28.3-60.1% of CD3+CD56-NKG2C+ cells.

With respect to this clonotype: The target antigen is unknown.

Germline loops: CDR1 SNHLY, CDR2 FYNNEI. The CDR3 spans 15 residues. 5'RACE template switching built TCR beta cDNA with unique molecular identifiers. TCRdb reprocessed the 5' RACE reads; each CDR3 protein has one entry and no DNA is given. The sample data list 350,000 to 400,000 distinct CDR3 sequences. The sample taken for sequencing was blood T cells: a sorted CD56 or NKG2C T cell subset, CD4+ or CD8+ T cells, or bulk PBMC T cells (not recorded which). The clonotype originates from a woman aged 45-60 years in good health. V gene TRBV2 combines with J gene TRBJ2-1; TCRdb proposes TRBD2, but this gene call is untestable without DNA. CDR3 residues: CASKQVQRVDNEQFF.